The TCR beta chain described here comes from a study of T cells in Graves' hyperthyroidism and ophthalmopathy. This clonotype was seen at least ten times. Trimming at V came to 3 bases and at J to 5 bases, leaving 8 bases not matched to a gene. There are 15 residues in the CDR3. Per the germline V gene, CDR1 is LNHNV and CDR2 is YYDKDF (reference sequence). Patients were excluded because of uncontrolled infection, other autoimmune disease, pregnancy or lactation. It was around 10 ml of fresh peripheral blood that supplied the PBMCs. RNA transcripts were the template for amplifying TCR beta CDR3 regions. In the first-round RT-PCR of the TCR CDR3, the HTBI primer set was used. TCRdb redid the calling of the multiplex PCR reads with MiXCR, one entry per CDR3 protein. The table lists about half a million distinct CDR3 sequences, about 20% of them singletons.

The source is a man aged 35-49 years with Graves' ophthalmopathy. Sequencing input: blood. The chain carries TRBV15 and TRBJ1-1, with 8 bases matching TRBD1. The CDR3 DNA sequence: TGTGCCACCAGCAGGTCAGGGGGCGGTCGGACTGAAGCTTTCTTT. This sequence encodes CATSRSGGGRTEAFF.